The entry that follows covers one T cell receptor beta chain sequence. This CDR3 is built from 16 residues. From germline, CDR1 is MNHEY and CDR2 SVGAGI. Losses at the gene ends were 2 bases for V and 0 bases for J; bases not matched to a gene: 6. This entry is derived from a study of blood T cell repertoires in COVID-19. Study details: Samples of COVID-19 (acute and convalescent) were obtained from the United States, Italy and Spain. From T cells, B-cell-depleted T cells, or PBMCs came the material, which was cDNA or gDNA.

Original data processing: Estimation of nucleated cell counts was performed using reference gene primer amplification. Data came from immunoSEQ multiplex PCR; TCRdb stores just in-frame clones and leaves some out. Clone size and V and J calls were adopted from that table, with D and trimming inferred from the DNA. The table has 350,000 to 450,000 clones, 85% seen once; the top ten hold 3.5% to 4%. The material sequenced was peripheral blood. The clonotype originates from a woman between 18 and 30 years old with acute or convalescent COVID-19. V is TRBV6-5 and J is TRBJ1-2, with TRBD1 matching over 7 bases. The CDR3 loop reads CASSYAQGLANYGYTF. The CDR3 bases are TGTGCCAGCAGTTACGCACAGGGGTTGGCTAACTATGGCTACACCTTC.